This entry lists 27 T cell receptor beta chains sequenced from one sample in a study of Ad26.COV2.S vaccination and SARS-CoV-2 variants. Treatment described: over 15 received Ad26.COV2.S at low or high dose, single or two shots; about 5 received placebo; per-sample allocation not given. Samples analyzed were those drawn on day 63 after the first vaccine or placebo injection. This table comes from immunoSEQ multiplex PCR, and its TCRdb copy is limited to in-frame clones, with some not included. Counted here are about 440,000 clones, about nine tenths occurring once; the ten biggest clones make up under 4.5%. This sample comprised peripheral blood, obtained in a trial of Ad26.COV2.S vaccine versus placebo. The receptors come from a person aged 18-65 years who received the Ad26.COV2.S COVID-19 vaccine or a placebo.

The J gene is TRBJ2-5, the V gene TRBV11-3; 9 bases fit TRBD2. Unmatched junction bases numbered 5, after V lost 1 base and J lost 5 bases. Germline V gene sequence: CDR1 SGHNT, CDR2 YENEEA. This CDR3 spans 15 amino acids. The CDR3 coding sequence is TGTGCCAGCAGCTTAGGCGGGAGGGCCTGGGAGACCCAGTACTTC. The encoded protein is CASSLGGRAWETQYF.

The chain recombines TRBV30 with TRBJ1-2; D is unclear. The CDR3 consists of 13 residues. Deletions cut 4 bases from V and 4 bases from J, with 13 bases between. CDR1 and CDR2 from the germline V gene are GTSNPN and SVGIG (reference sequence). CDR3 bases: TGTGCCTGGACCCCCGGGGTTTTCTATGGCTACACCTTC. Translation gives CAWTPGVFYGYTF. Full variable domain (remainder filled in from reference TRBV30 and TRBJ1-2): SQTIHQWPATLVQPVGSPLSLECTVEGTSNPNLYWYRQAAGRGLQLLFYSVGIGQISSEVPQNLSASRPQDRQFILSSKKLLLSDSGFYLCAWTPGVFYGYTFGSGTRLTVV.

This chain links TRBV6-5 with TRBJ1-1; D is perhaps TRBD1 (6 bases). The CDR3 consists of 14 residues. The V and J ends lost 2 bases and 6 bases respectively, with 13 bases between them. From germline, CDR1 is MNHEY and CDR2 SVGAGI. Written as DNA, the CDR3 is TGTGCCAGCAGTTACCGGCCACAGGGCTCTGAAGCTTTCTTT. This gives the protein CASSYRPQGSEAFF.

The V and J genes are TRBV5-4 and TRBJ2-7; TRBD2 matches 11 bases. Germline CDR1 reads SGHNT; CDR2 reads YYREEE (reference sequence). The CDR3 runs to 16 residues. The V segment lost 1 base and the J segment 0 bases; nucleotides outside the gene matches: 3. The CDR3 loop reads CASSLRLAGLSYEQYF. CDR3 in DNA: TGTGCCAGCAGCTTGCGACTAGCGGGACTCTCCTACGAGCAGTACTTC.

The chain recombines TRBV11-2 with TRBJ2-2, with D unclear. This CDR3 is built from 14 residues. Trimming shortened V by 5 bases and J by 3 bases, and 10 bases separated the two germline ends. Germline values: CDR1 SGHAT, CDR2 FQNNGV. CDR3 protein: CASSHALDTGELFF. DNA for the CDR3: TGTGCCAGCAGCCACGCCTTAGACACCGGGGAGCTGTTTTTT.

V is TRBV28 and J is TRBJ1-5, with D possibly being TRBD1 (6 bases). The CDR3 contains 16 residues. Germline CDR1 reads MDHEN; CDR2 reads SYDVKM. Trimming removed 1 base at V and 3 bases at J, with 13 bases between. CDR3 sequence reads: CASSLYGQGNNQPQHF. In DNA, the CDR3 is TGTGCCAGCAGTTTATACGGGCAGGGGAACAATCAGCCCCAGCATTTT.

The chain is built from TRBV27 and TRBJ2-3; D might be TRBD1 or TRBD2, each matching 6 bases. The germline CDR1 and CDR2 sequences are MNHEY and SMNVEV (reference sequence). The CDR3 loop spans 15 amino acids. Trimming stripped 2 bases from V and 4 bases from J, with 13 bases between. For the CDR3, the DNA is TGTGCCAGCAGTTTAGGGGGGCGAGGGGCAGATACGCAGTATTTT. Its protein is CASSLGGRGADTQYF.

The gene calls are TRBV28 and TRBJ2-1; TRBD2 might be the D (6 bases). CDR3 length: 14 residues. The germline gives CDR1 MDHEN, CDR2 SYDVKM. Trimming left V 2 bases short and J 9 bases short, with 14 bases between. CDR3 loop: CASSLPTSIGEQFF. CDR3 nucleotides: TGTGCCAGCAGTTTACCGACTAGTATCGGTGAGCAGTTCTTC.

V usage is TRBV5-5 and J usage is TRBJ2-5; no reliable D call. CDR1 and CDR2 (germline): SGHKS, YYEKEE (reference sequence). V was shortened by 6 bases and J by 5 bases, with 14 bases between the two germline ends. This CDR3 has 13 residues. This chain's CDR3 is CASMGKPGETQYF. The CDR3, as DNA: TGTGCCAGCATGGGGAAACCCGGGGAGACCCAGTACTTC.

This clone was seen once. The chain is built from TRBV20-1 and TRBJ2-7; D is undetermined. In germline, CDR1 is DFQATT, CDR2 SNEGSKA (reference sequence). V dropped 3 bases and J dropped 0 bases, with 12 bases sitting between them. CDR3 length: 14 residues. The CDR3 protein is CSASSSQTSYEQYF. The CDR3 DNA is TGCAGTGCTAGTTCGTCACAAACCTCCTACGAGCAGTACTTC.

The chain has TRBV28 and TRBJ2-3, with TRBD2 matching over 13 bases. V was pared by 5 bases and J by 3 bases, with 11 bases of the junction left unmatched. CDR3 size: 18 residues. Germline CDR1 is MDHEN and CDR2 is SYDVKM. Here the CDR3 DNA reads TGTGCCAGCAGTCAGCCCTGGACTAGCGGGAGTAAGACAGATACGCAGTATTTT. This codes for CASSQPWTSGSKTDTQYF.

This rearrangement joins TRBV28 to TRBJ2-7; 9 bases are a match to TRBD1. The J segment lost 5 bases and the V segment lost 8 bases, leaving 16 bases of the junction unmatched. Germline loops: CDR1 MDHEN, CDR2 SYDVKM. There are 16 residues in the CDR3. The CDR3, as DNA: TGTGCCAGCGGCATCAACTTGGGACAGGGTATCCACGAGCAGTACTTC. This codes for CASGINLGQGIHEQYF.

The rearrangement links TRBV4-2 to TRBJ1-4; D unresolved. CDR1 is LGHNA and CDR2 is YNFKEQ in the germline V gene. The V gene lost 4 bases and the J gene lost 6 bases, with 18 bases spanning the gap. CDR3 length equals 16 residues. The CDR3 DNA reads TGTGCCAGCAGCCTATCAGAAAGAGGTTCGGATGAAAAACTGTTTTTT. It translates to CASSLSERGSDEKLFF.

V usage is TRBV18 and J usage is TRBJ2-5; 7 bases map to TRBD2. Trimming took 4 bases from V and 0 from J; bases not matched to a gene: 8. This CDR3 has 16 residues. Germline loops: CDR1 KGHSH, CDR2 LQKENI. CDR3 in amino acids: CASSHTSGTNQETQYF. As DNA, the CDR3 is TGTGCCAGCTCACACACCTCCGGGACTAACCAAGAGACCCAGTACTTC.

This clone has only a few counts. The chain recombines TRBV6-2 or TRBV6-3 with TRBJ1-5; tentative D call: TRBD1 (6 bases). The length of the CDR3 is 14 residues. The V end lost 2 bases, the J end lost 3 bases, and 8 bases lay between the germline ends. The germline V gene has CDR1 MNHEY and CDR2 SVGEGT. CDR3 protein: CASSYGQHNQPQHF. CDR3 in DNA: TGTGCCAGCAGTTACGGACAGCACAATCAGCCCCAGCATTTT.

The V and J genes are TRBV2 and TRBJ2-5, with D possibly TRBD2 on 5 matching bases. Germline V lookup: CDR1 SNHLY, CDR2 FYNNEI. Trimming cost V 6 bases and J 4 bases, with 9 bases left between them. There are 12 residues in the CDR3. CDR3 DNA: TGTGCCAGCAGATCAGAGGGAGAGACCCAGTACTTC. The encoded protein is CASRSEGETQYF.

The chain combines TRBV12-5 with TRBJ2-1; 11 nucleotides agree with TRBD2. With V trimmed by 6 bases and J by 6 bases, 7 bases remained unmatched. Germline CDR1 is LGHNT and CDR2 is FRNRAP. This CDR3 is built from 15 residues. CDR3 residues: CASGSASGRFNEQFF. In DNA, the CDR3 is TGTGCTAGTGGCTCCGCTAGCGGGAGGTTCAATGAGCAGTTCTTC.

The genes are TRBV6-5 and TRBJ1-2, with a possible D match to TRBD1 (6 bases). This CDR3 spans 12 amino acids. V dropped 11 bases and J dropped 8 bases, with 18 bases sitting between them. The V gene's germline CDR1 is MNHEY and CDR2 SVGAGI. The CDR3 protein is CAYRWGPEGYTF. The DNA of the CDR3 is TGTGCCTACCGCTGGGGGCCAGAAGGCTACACCTTC.

The chain recombines TRBV7-2 with TRBJ1-2; D is unresolved. V lost 1 base, J lost 0 bases, and 9 bases lay in between. Germline V lookup: CDR1 SGHTA, CDR2 FQGNSA. This CDR3 region has 15 residues. This chain's CDR3 is CASSLVADTNYGYTF. The CDR3 coding sequence is TGTGCCAGCAGCTTAGTGGCCGATACTAACTATGGCTACACCTTC. The whole variable domain, filled in from reference TRBV7-2 and TRBJ1-2, reads GAGVSQSPSNKVTEKGKDVELRCDPISGHTALYWYRQSLGQGLEFLIYFQGNSAPDKSGLPSDRFSAERTGGSVSTLTIQRTQQEDSAVYLCASSLVADTNYGYTFGSGTRLTVV.

This clone was observed a single time. The chain links TRBV15 to TRBJ2-1; weak D call: TRBD2 (5 bases). Per the germline V gene, CDR1 is LNHNV and CDR2 is YYDKDF (reference sequence). Trimming shortened V by 2 bases and J by 7 bases, and 18 bases separated the two germline ends. The CDR3 loop spans 16 amino acids. CDR3 region: CATSRIPTSQLNEQFF. The CDR3 DNA follows: TGTGCCACCAGCAGAATTCCCACTAGTCAGCTGAATGAGCAGTTCTTC.

CDR3 DNA: TGTGCCAGCAGCTTGAGAGCGGCGGAGACCCAGTACTTC. It yields the protein CASSLRAAETQYF. This sequence joins TRBV5-8 and TRBJ2-5; a weak D match, TRBD2 (5 bases). CDR1 and CDR2 (germline): SGHTS, YDEGEE. V was cut by 1 base and J by 5 bases, with 9 bases left in between. The CDR3 extends over 13 amino acids. The whole variable domain, remainder taken from reference TRBV5-8 and TRBJ2-5, is EAGVTQSPTHLIKTRGQQATLRCSPISGHTSVYWYQQALGLGLQFLLWYDEGEERNRGNFPPRFSGRQFPNYSSELNVNALELEDSALYLCASSLRAAETQYFGPGTRLLVL.

The J gene is TRBJ2-1, the V gene TRBV15; possible D gene TRBD2, 7 bases. CDR1 is LNHNV, CDR2 YYDKDF, per germline (reference sequence). CDR3 size: 21 residues. V lost 0 bases and J 2 bases, leaving 26 bases between the germline ends. CDR3 region: CATSRDLSGNPARGAYNEQFF. CDR3 sequence (DNA): TGTGCCACCAGCAGAGATCTGAGCGGGAATCCAGCCAGGGGTGCCTACAATGAGCAGTTCTTC. The variable domain in full, with the rest retrieved from reference TRBV15 and TRBJ2-1, is DAMVIQNPRYQVTQFGKPVTLSCSQTLNHNVMYWYQQKSSQAPKLLFHYYDKDFNNEADTPDNFQSRRPNTSFCFLDIRSPGLGDTAMYLCATSRDLSGNPARGAYNEQFFGPGTRLTVL.

The CDR3 sequence is CASSLGRVGNQPQHF. CDR3 DNA sequence: TGTGCCAGCAGCTTGGGCAGGGTGGGCAATCAGCCCCAGCATTTT. V is TRBV7-8 and J is TRBJ1-5; D is perhaps TRBD1 (5 bases). This CDR3 has 15 residues. The ends were cut back, 3 bases at V and 2 bases at J, with 11 bases in the middle. Germline-derived CDR1 and CDR2 are SGHVS and FQNEAQ.

This clone has just one count. The rearrangement uses TRBV5-1 and TRBJ2-3, with 11 nucleotides matching TRBD1. V was clipped by 3 bases and J by 4 bases; unmatched bases: 4. The CDR3 sequence is 15 residues long. Germline loops: CDR1 SGHRS, CDR2 YFSETQ. CDR3 residues: CASSSGQGGPDTQYF. DNA for the CDR3: TGCGCCAGCAGCTCGGGACAGGGGGGTCCAGATACGCAGTATTTT.

This clone was seen a single time. The chain links TRBV11-3 to TRBJ2-1, with 14 bases lining up with TRBD2. Germline loops: CDR1 SGHNT, CDR2 YENEEA. Unmatched junction bases numbered 5, after V lost 0 bases and J lost 7 bases. This CDR3 is 17 amino acids long. The CDR3 DNA is TGTGCCAGCAGCTTAGATCTGGGACTAGCGGGAGATAATGAGCAGTTCTTC. This codes for CASSLDLGLAGDNEQFF.

The CDR3 sequence: CASSIQGLGGNEKLFF. CDR3 nucleotide sequence: TGTGCCAGCAGCATACAGGGGTTAGGGGGGAATGAAAAACTGTTTTTT. J is TRBJ1-4 and V is TRBV9; 7 bases match TRBD1. This CDR3 has 16 amino acids. The ends lost 4 bases at V and 5 bases at J; junction bases unmatched: 11. CDR1 and CDR2 (germline): SGDLS, YYNGEE.

This clone was counted a single time. The genes are TRBV11-1 and TRBJ2-3; D uncertain. Deletions cut 3 bases from V and 5 bases from J, with 15 bases between. CDR1 is SGHAT and CDR2 is FQDESV in the germline V gene (reference sequence). There are 15 residues in the CDR3. The DNA of the CDR3 is TGTGCCAGCAGCTTCACGCTAGATGGTCGAGATACGCAGTATTTT. Its translation: CASSFTLDGRDTQYF.